This is a list of T cell receptor beta chains from one sample in a study of Graves' ophthalmopathy and Graves' hyperthyroidism. From the multiplex PCR reads, TCRdb called clonotypes with MiXCR, one entry per CDR3 protein. The table includes hundreds of thousands of distinct CDR3 sequences, 35% to 50% detected once. The sample consisted of peripheral blood. The receptors shown here come from an adult man with Graves' ophthalmopathy. Each CDR3 is given with its conserved first and last residue. The D gene is left open where the match is weak. Part of the rows lack a size; the others show once, few, many or a class for expanded clones.

CDR3 protein | CDR3 DNA | D gene | J gene | clone size | V gene
CASSNRDRVQEQYF | TGTGCCAGCAGCAACAGGGACAGGGTCCAGGAGCAGTACTTC | TRBD1 | TRBJ2-7 | NA | TRBV14
CASRDDYNEQFF | TGTGCCAGCAGGGACGATTACAATGAGCAGTTCTTC | NA | TRBJ2-1 | NA | TRBV12-3/TRBV12-4
CASSLLAGVEREQYF | TGTGCCAGCAGCCTCTTGGCGGGGGTCGAACGGGAGCAGTACTTC | TRBD2 | TRBJ2-7 | NA | TRBV7-2
CASSFHRGVRYEQHF | TGTGCCAGCAGCTTCCACAGGGGGGTGAGGTACGAGCAGCACTTC | TRBD1 | TRBJ2-7 | NA | TRBV9
CASSLGTGIGEKLFF | TGTGCCAGCAGCTTGGGGACAGGGATAGGTGAAAAACTGTTTTTT | TRBD1 | TRBJ1-4 | NA | TRBV13
CSARTGITGEQYF | TGCAGCGCTAGGACAGGGATTACGGGCGAGCAGTACTTC | TRBD1 | TRBJ2-7 | many | TRBV29-1
CASSGQGQAYGYTF | TGCGCCAGCAGTGGACAGGGCCAGGCCTATGGCTACACCTTC | TRBD1 | TRBJ1-2 | many | TRBV5-1
CASGLVTTRGRGTGQYF | TGTGCTAGTGGTTTGGTAACGACGAGGGGCAGGGGGACTGGGCAGTACTTC | NA | TRBJ2-7 | NA | TRBV12-5
CASSLEPGDYGYTF | TGCGCCAGCAGCTTGGAACCGGGAGACTATGGCTACACCTTC | NA | TRBJ1-2 | many | TRBV5-1
CASSLEGGKTQYF | TGTGCCAGCAGCTTAGAAGGCGGAAAGACCCAGTACTTC | NA | TRBJ2-5 | NA | TRBV7-9
CAWSGIYEQYF | TGTGCCTGGAGTGGAATCTACGAGCAGTACTTC | NA | TRBJ2-7 | NA | TRBV30
CASSPVFF | TGTGCCAGCAGCCCAGTGTTTTTT | NA | TRBJ1-4 | NA | TRBV7-8
CASSLVGTENEKLFF | TGTGCCAGCAGTTTAGTCGGGACAGAAAATGAAAAACTGTTTTTT | TRBD1 | TRBJ1-4 | many | TRBV12-3/TRBV12-4
CSVEETEYGYTF | TGCAGCGTTGAAGAGACTGAGTATGGCTACACCTTC | NA | TRBJ1-2 | NA | TRBV29-1
CASSSRTSGRSDTQYF | TGTGCCAGCAGCTCACGTACTAGCGGGAGGTCAGATACGCAGTATTTT | TRBD2 | TRBJ2-3 | once | TRBV7-9
CASSTLTSGGQETQYF | TGCGCCAGCAGCACTCTGACTAGCGGGGGGCAAGAGACCCAGTACTTC | TRBD2 | TRBJ2-5 | NA | TRBV5-1
CASSFGRGTIYEQYF | TGTGCCAGCAGCTTTGGGCGGGGGACCATATACGAGCAGTACTTC | TRBD2 | TRBJ2-7 | many | TRBV7-9
CSVVGRRGYTEAFF | TGCAGCGTTGTCGGCCGGAGGGGGTACACTGAAGCTTTCTTT | NA | TRBJ1-1 | many | TRBV29-1
CASSLVVDFYLARETENTIYF | TGTGCCAGCAGCTTAGTCGTTGACTTTTATCTCGCCAGGGAAACGGAAAACACCATATATTTT | NA | TRBJ1-3 | few | TRBV7-9
CASSFEGGGGGEQYF | TGTGCCAGCAGTTTTGAAGGCGGGGGGGGGGGCGAGCAGTACTTC | TRBD2 | TRBJ2-7 | NA | TRBV6-5
CASSQDTSGDYEQYF | TGCGCCAGCAGCCAAGACACTAGCGGGGATTACGAGCAGTACTTC | TRBD2 | TRBJ2-7 | few | TRBV9
CASSPPRGSGVQETQYF | TGTGCCAGCAGTCCCCCGAGGGGCAGCGGGGTTCAAGAGACCCAGTACTTC | TRBD2 | TRBJ2-5 | few | TRBV10-3
CASSRVTIYEQYF | TGTGCCAGCAGCCGGGTAACCATCTACGAGCAGTACTTC | NA | TRBJ2-7 | many | TRBV12-3/TRBV12-4
CASSPQGGNGANVLTF | TGTGCCAGCAGTCCCCAGGGGGGCAATGGGGCCAACGTCCTGACTTTC | NA | TRBJ2-6 | many | TRBV25-1
CASSLRYSSGSYTGELFF | TGCGCCAGCAGCTTGAGGTACTCTAGCGGGAGTTACACCGGGGAGCTGTTTTTT | TRBD2 | TRBJ2-2 | few | TRBV5-1
CASRTTGGGQETQYF | TGTGCCAGTAGGACTACAGGAGGGGGACAAGAGACCCAGTACTTC | NA | TRBJ2-5 | many | TRBV19
CASSAQRDYGYTF | TGTGCCAGCAGCGCCCAACGTGACTATGGCTACACCTTC | NA | TRBJ1-2 | many | TRBV9
CASSQYPGSTEAFF | TGCGCCAGCAGCCAATACCCGGGTTCCACTGAAGCTTTCTTT | NA | TRBJ1-1 | few | TRBV4-1
CASSLDLRDGQYF | TGTGCCAGCAGCTTAGATCTAAGAGACGGGCAGTACTTC | NA | TRBJ2-7 | NA | TRBV11-2
CASSHRQGEEKLFF | TGTGCCAGCAGCCACCGACAGGGCGAAGAAAAACTGTTTTTT | TRBD1 | TRBJ1-4 | NA | TRBV7-9
CSQDSVPSGKYEQYF | TGCAGCCAAGATTCGGTTCCTAGCGGGAAGTACGAGCAGTACTTC | TRBD2 | TRBJ2-7 | NA | TRBV29-1
CASSVAGSANTGELFF | TGTGCCAGCAGCGTAGCGGGTTCGGCAAACACCGGGGAGCTGTTTTTT | NA | TRBJ2-2 | NA | TRBV9
CASSLDRNGEYF | TGTGCCAGCAGCTTGGACAGGAACGGGGAGTACTTC | TRBD1 | TRBJ2-7 | NA | TRBV7-2
CSARNAGLAGGPRGETQYF | TGCAGTGCTAGAAACGCGGGACTAGCGGGAGGGCCGCGAGGAGAGACCCAGTACTTC | TRBD2 | TRBJ2-5 | NA | TRBV20-1
CASSWGQYF | TGTGCCAGCAGCTGGGGGCAGTACTTC | NA | TRBJ2-7 | once | TRBV2
CSATETGRNEQYF | TGCAGTGCCACTGAGACAGGGCGGAATGAGCAGTACTTC | TRBD1 | TRBJ2-7 | NA | TRBV20-1
CVSSPRTGGRETQYF | TGTGTCAGCAGCCCTCGGACAGGGGGGCGTGAGACCCAGTACTTC | TRBD1 | TRBJ2-5 | NA | TRBV9
CASTGPGPNTGELFF | TGTGCCAGCACGGGACCGGGCCCGAACACCGGGGAGCTGTTTTTT | NA | TRBJ2-2 | NA | TRBV10-3
CASSVSGSGNTIYF | TGTGCCAGCAGCGTATCGGGGTCTGGAAACACCATATATTTT | NA | TRBJ1-3 | NA | TRBV9